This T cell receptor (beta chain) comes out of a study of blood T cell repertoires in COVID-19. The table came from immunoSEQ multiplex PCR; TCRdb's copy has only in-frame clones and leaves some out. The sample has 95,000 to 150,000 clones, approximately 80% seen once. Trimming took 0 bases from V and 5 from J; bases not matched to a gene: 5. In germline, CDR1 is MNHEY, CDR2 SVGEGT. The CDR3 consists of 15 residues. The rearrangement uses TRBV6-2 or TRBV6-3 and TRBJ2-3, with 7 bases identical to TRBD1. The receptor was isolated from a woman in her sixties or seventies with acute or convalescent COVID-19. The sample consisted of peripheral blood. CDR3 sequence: CASSYSSRGRDTQYF. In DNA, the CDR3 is TGTGCCAGCAGTTACTCGAGTAGGGGGCGAGATACGCAGTATTTT.